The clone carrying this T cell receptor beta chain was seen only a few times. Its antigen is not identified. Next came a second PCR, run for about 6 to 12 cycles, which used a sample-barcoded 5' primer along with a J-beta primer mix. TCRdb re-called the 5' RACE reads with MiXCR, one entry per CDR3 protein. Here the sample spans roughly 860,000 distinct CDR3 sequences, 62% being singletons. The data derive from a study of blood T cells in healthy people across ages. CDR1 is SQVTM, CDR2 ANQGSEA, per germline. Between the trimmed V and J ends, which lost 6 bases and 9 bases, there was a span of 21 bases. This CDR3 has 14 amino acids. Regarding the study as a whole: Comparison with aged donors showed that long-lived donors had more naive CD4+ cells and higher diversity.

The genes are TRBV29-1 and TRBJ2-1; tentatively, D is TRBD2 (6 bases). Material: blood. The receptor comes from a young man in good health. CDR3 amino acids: CSVLTGLSASEQFF. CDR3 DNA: TGCAGCGTCCTGACGGGACTGTCCGCAAGTGAGCAGTTCTTC.